This T cell receptor beta chain appears in the sequencing data of a study of blood T cell repertoires in COVID-19. The wider study: Both acute and convalescent COVID-19 samples were obtained from the United States, Italy and Spain. PBMCs, B-cell-depleted T cells, or T cells provided the cDNA or gDNA that made up the material.

Germline values: CDR1 MNHEY, CDR2 SVGAGI. V lost 5 bases, J lost 0 bases, and 10 bases lay in between. This CDR3 spans 14 amino acids. As processed by the authors: How many nucleated cells were present was estimated from reference gene primer amplification. Sequenced by immunoSEQ multiplex PCR; TCRdb stores in-frame clones only, minus some. Clone size and V and J calls were adopted from that table, with D and trimming inferred from the DNA. Seen here are about 190,000 clones, less than 85% observed once, and the top ten hold roughly 13%. This TCR came from a man over 45 who had recovered from COVID-19. Sequenced: peripheral blood. This chain links TRBV6-5 with TRBJ1-1; possibly TRBD1 for D (6 bases). The CDR3 coding sequence is TGTGCCAGCAGTCCCGGACAGATGAACACTGAAGCTTTCTTT. Its translation is CASSPGQMNTEAFF.